Here is one T cell receptor beta chain with its context. The data belong to a study of cytomegalovirus exposure and HLA in healthy donors. With 60 Vbeta and 13 Jbeta primers, the PCR was carried out. Repertoires were generated with immunoSEQ multiplex PCR, while TCRdb's copy carries only in-frame clones and drops some. This sample has about 98,000 clones; around 72% occur once, and the top ten carry over 9.5%. Germline V gene data show CDR1 as MNHEY and CDR2 as SMNVEV (reference sequence). This CDR3 comprises 12 residues. V was shortened by 4 bases and J by 9 bases, with 7 bases between the two germline ends.

The TCR originated in a man younger than 30 in good health and CMV-seropositive. The chain joins TRBV27 to TRBJ1-6, with D hard to call. The specimen was PBMCs. In DNA, the CDR3 is TGTGCCAGCAGTTCCCTTCTTTCACCCCTCCACTTT. It codes for CASSSLLSPLHF.